What follows describes a single TCR beta chain. Its cognate antigen has yet to be identified. A much larger clone is a single base away; this may be a read error. The germline V gene (reference sequence) specifies DFQATT as CDR1 and SNEGSKA as CDR2. The CDR3 spans 16 residues, from the cysteine through the phenylalanine. Of all the DNA, just the CDR3 is kept, 48 bases in frame from base 1. At the junction V is shortened by 6 bases and J by 0 bases; bases outside the gene matches: 13. The data stem from a study of blood T cells in healthy people across ages (dated by TCRdb to the mid-2010s). At the level of the whole study: In model experiments, roughly one uniquely barcoded TCR beta cDNA molecule per two T cells was captured by template switching. Using deep sequencing normalized with unique cDNA molecular identifiers, the study measured how TCR beta repertoire diversity changes with age. Donors were grouped into four age groups: young (average roughly 17 years), middle-aged (under 40), aged (roughly 67) and long-lived (about 82). To avoid experimental bias, donors of different ages were distributed randomly across sequencing lanes. Two additional independent replicas of 1 million unique cDNA reads from the same blood draw were analyzed for two donors (one aged 18 to 30 and one aged 80 or older).

Findings and caveats that apply to the study as a whole: A strong correlation was found between observed TCR beta diversity and the percentage of naive T cells measured by flow cytometry. Estimates of total diversity based on one million sequenced T cells were considered lower bounds and underestimates. Observed TCR beta diversity per million T cells fell roughly linearly with age, and a significant reduction was already apparent by age around 40. Because profiling used bulk unsorted PBMCs, naive and antigen-experienced compartments could not be compared conclusively. Compared with the aged group, more naive CD4+ T cells, fewer expanded clones and increased TCR diversity were shown by the long-lived group, suggesting age selection. Because donor CMV infection status was unknown, age-related changes in expanded clonotypes were potentially confounded.

The donors were roughly 40 Caucasian individuals from Russia, aged 6 to 90 years, who were systemically healthy. About 10 milliliters of peripheral blood were collected from each donor into EDTA-treated Vacutainer tubes. Ficoll-Paque density-gradient centrifugation was used to isolate PBMCs, with at least 7 million obtained per sample. Total RNA was extracted from PBMCs with Trizol reagent, with at least 5 micrograms obtained per sample. For every donor, an aliquot of PBMCs went through flow cytometry to measure the percentages of naive CD45RAhigh/CD27high T cells. The library was prepared using 5' RACE. Sequencing took place on an Illumina HiSeq 2500. The second PCR ran for about 6 to 12 cycles and used a J-beta primer mix along with a sample-barcoded 5' primer. A unique molecular identifier was introduced onto each TCR beta cDNA molecule by a template-switch 5' adaptor carrying 12 random nucleotides. Each sample yielded at least 3 million CDR3-containing paired-end reads. First-strand cDNA was synthesized from all RNA with the Mint cDNA synthesis kit, primed by a TRBC-specific oligonucleotide. After uracil-DNA glycosylase treatment, a first 18-cycle PCR used universal primers M1SS and BC2_uni_R on all cDNA. In the paper's pipeline: Normalization of each sample was performed by random selection of 1 million high-quality reads, each carrying a distinct molecular identifier. Reads sharing molecular identifiers were discarded rather than binned into consensus sequences. MiTCR, set to a Q25 quality threshold and the strictest error-elimination algorithm, was used for CDR3 identification, clonotype clustering and error correction. Lower-bound total TCR beta diversity was estimated with a nonparametric unseen species model using Euler transformation. The public reads were reanalyzed by TCRdb: fastp trimming at Q25, MiXCR alignment, in-frame beta chains only. Rows are combined by CDR3 protein, so each entry shows the most common genes and DNA. Here the V and J calls rest on TCRdb's processing, not on the authors' analysis. This sample holds about 680,000 distinct CDR3 sequences; 49% were observed only once. 30% to 40% of the sample goes to the ten largest clones.

This sequence uses TRBV20-1 and TRBJ1-1; TRBD1 agrees with 7 junctional bases. This TCR was sampled from a woman aged 55-69 years in good health. Sequenced sample: blood. The sequence in DNA is TGCAGTGCCCAAAGGACAGGAGGGTTGATGAACACTGAAGCTTTCTTT. Translation gives CSAQRTGGLMNTEAFF.